This T cell receptor (beta chain) derives from a study of T cells in Graves' hyperthyroidism and ophthalmopathy. Used for diagnoses were clinical symptoms, serum thyroxine and TRAb, thyroid ultrasound and orbital computed tomography. Of note for this clonotype: Here the CDR3 omits its conserved ending phenylalanine or tryptophan, so a read error is the likely source. The DNA is left out, because the CDR3 cannot be placed on it with certainty; the CDR3 is given as TCRdb lists it.

What was amplified from RNA transcripts were TCR beta CDR3 regions. The TCR CDR3 first-round RT-PCR relied on the HTBI primer set. MiXCR, run by TCRdb on the multiplex PCR reads, gives a single entry per CDR3 protein. This sample yields roughly 500,000 distinct CDR3 sequences, of which about 45% are seen a single time; 15% to 20% belongs to the top ten. The CDR3 has 8 residues if both end residues are counted. Germline CDR1 MNHEY, CDR2 SVGAGI. The V and J genes are TRBV6-5 and TRBJ1-1. Sample: peripheral blood or thyroid tissue (not recorded which). This sequence originates from an adult woman with Graves' disease, either hyperthyroidism or ophthalmopathy (not recorded which). CDR3 sequence reads: CASRVNFD.